This T cell receptor beta chain was sequenced in a study of blood T cell repertoires in COVID-19. The repertoire was sequenced with immunoSEQ multiplex PCR; TCRdb's copy has only in-frame clones and lacks some. This sample carries more than 300,000 clones, approximately 87% of them seen once, and the ten largest clones take 1.9%. The length of the CDR3 is 13 residues. The junction had 8 bases not matched to a gene; V was cut back by 11 bases and J by 6 bases. Germline V gene sequence: CDR1 ENHRY, CDR2 SYGVKD. The sample taken for sequencing was PBMCs or T cells enriched from blood (not recorded which). This sequence originates from a man aged 40-49 years in a cohort exposed to, infected with or recovered from COVID-19 (not recorded which). This chain links TRBV10-3 with TRBJ1-1; TRBD1 aligns across 11 bases. CDR3 amino acids: CASVRTGGSEAFF. The CDR3 DNA reads TGTGCCTCGGTAAGGACAGGGGGCTCTGAAGCTTTCTTT.